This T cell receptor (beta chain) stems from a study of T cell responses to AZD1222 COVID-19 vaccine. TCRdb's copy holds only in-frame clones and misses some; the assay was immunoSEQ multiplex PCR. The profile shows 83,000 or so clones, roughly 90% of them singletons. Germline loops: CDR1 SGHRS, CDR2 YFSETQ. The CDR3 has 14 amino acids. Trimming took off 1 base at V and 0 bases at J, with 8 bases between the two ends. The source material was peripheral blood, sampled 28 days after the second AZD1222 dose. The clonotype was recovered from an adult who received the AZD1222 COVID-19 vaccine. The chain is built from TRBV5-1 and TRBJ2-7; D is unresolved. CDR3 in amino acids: CASSLRPSSYEQYF. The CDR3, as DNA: TGCGCCAGCAGCTTGAGGCCAAGCTCCTACGAGCAGTACTTC. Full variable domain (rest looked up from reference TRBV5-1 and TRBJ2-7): KAGVTQTPRYLIKTRGQQVTLSCSPISGHRSVSWYQQTPGQGLQFLFEYFSETQRNKGNFPGRFSGRQFSNSRSEMNVSTLELGDSALYLCASSLRPSSYEQYFGPGTRLTVT.